The rows below give T cell receptor beta chains drawn from one sample of a study of Ad26.COV2.S vaccination and SARS-CoV-2 variants. Only in-frame clones appear in the TCRdb table, and some are missing; sequencing was by immunoSEQ multiplex PCR. The profile shows more than 300,000 clones, approximately 86% of them singletons. The sample was peripheral blood, taken in a trial of Ad26.COV2.S vaccine versus placebo. Receptors originate from a person between 18 and 59 years old who received the Ad26.COV2.S COVID-19 vaccine or a placebo. Both conserved end residues are part of each CDR3. A D gene is named only where the DNA matches it firmly. Rows may omit the clone size; those that give it use once, few, many or a size class.

. . TRBJ2-5 TRBV7-2 TGTGCCAGCAGCGGAAGTGGGCTCTTTCAAGAGACCCAGTACTTC CASSGSGLFQETQYF
TRBD2 few TRBJ2-1 TRBV7-2 TGTGCCAGCAGCCGGACTAGCGGGGGGAACAATGAGCAGTTCTTC CASSRTSGGNNEQFF
. . TRBJ1-6 TRBV25-1 TGTGCCAGCAGTGCGCTCCACGGGGCAATGGGCAATTCACCCCTCCACTTT CASSALHGAMGNSPLHF
TRBD2 . TRBJ2-7 TRBV6-2/TRBV6-3 TGTGCCAGCAGTTCCGGACTAGCGGGATTATACGAGCAGTACTTC CASSSGLAGLYEQYF
. once TRBJ1-2 TRBV7-8 TGTGCCAGCAGCCTCATCTATCTCGGGCAGACCAGCGACCAAAACTATGGCTACACCTTC CASSLIYLGQTSDQNYGYTF
. once TRBJ1-5 TRBV7-2 TGTGCCAGCAGCTTAGACCCATCTCAGCCCCAGCATTTT CASSLDPSQPQHF
TRBD1 . TRBJ2-5 TRBV4-3 TGCGCCAGCAGCATACGGACAGGACCTCAAGAGACCCAGTACTTC CASSIRTGPQETQYF
. . TRBJ2-1 TRBV7-3 TGTGCCAGCAGCCGTCGAACGGACGATGAGCAGTTCTTC CASSRRTDDEQFF
. . TRBJ2-7 TRBV28 TGTGCCAGCAAGGGGTACACCCAGTACTTC CASKGYTQYF
. . TRBJ1-4 TRBV2 TGTGCCAGCACAGTGGAGGTTTCTAATGAAAAACTGTTTTTT CASTVEVSNEKLFF
. . TRBJ2-7 TRBV4-2 TGTGCCAGCGCTAAGGACCTACCCTACGAGCAGTACTTC CASAKDLPYEQYF
. . TRBJ2-2 TRBV19 TGTGCCAGTAGTCTGGGCTACTTAGCCGGGGAGCTGTTTTTT CASSLGYLAGELFF
. . TRBJ2-1 TRBV2 TGTGCCAGCAGGGCTGCTAATGAGCAGTTCTTC CASRAANEQFF
. . TRBJ1-1 TRBV7-8 TGTGCCAGCAGCTACCAGAACACTGAAGCTTTCTTT CASSYQNTEAFF
. . TRBJ1-1 TRBV5-1 TGCGCCAGCACAACCAGGGTAGGGAACACTGAAGCTTTCTTT CASTTRVGNTEAFF
TRBD1 once TRBJ1-2 TRBV7-9 TGTGCCAGCAGCGACAGGGAAAGGAATGGCTACACCTTC CASSDRERNGYTF
TRBD2 . TRBJ2-1 TRBV3-1/TRBV3-2 TGTGCCAGCAGCCCTCAGATGGGACTAGCTCGCAATGAGCAGTTCTTC CASSPQMGLARNEQFF
. . TRBJ2-5 TRBV5-1 TGCGCCAGCAGCTTGTCCGGGGACCGCCAAGAGACCCAGTACTTC CASSLSGDRQETQYF
. . TRBJ1-2 TRBV5-4 TGTGCCAGCAGCCCGGGGCGGTCAGCCCAGTATGGCTACACCTTC CASSPGRSAQYGYTF
. . TRBJ1-1 TRBV29-1 TGCAGCGTTGAAGCATGGGGGGCGGACACTGAAGCTTTCTTT CSVEAWGADTEAFF
. . TRBJ2-5 TRBV12-3/TRBV12-4 TGTGCCAGCAGTGAAGGATCGGAGACCCAGTACTTC CASSEGSETQYF
. . TRBJ1-2 TRBV30 TGTGCCCGGAGTGTAGAGGCCCAATATGGCTACACCTTC CARSVEAQYGYTF